The 32 T cell receptor beta chains below all came from one sample that was sequenced in a study of cytomegalovirus exposure and HLA in healthy donors. PCR amplification relied on 60 Vbeta primers (plus 13 Jbeta primers). Using immunoSEQ multiplex PCR, the repertoire was profiled, and TCRdb retains in-frame clones only, with some absent. The repertoire holds approximately 160,000 clones, with approximately 67% as singletons. The sequencing input was PBMCs. All receptors derive from a woman between 18 and 29 years old in good health and CMV-seropositive.

CDR3 sequence (DNA): TGCGCCAGCAGCTTGGGATCGACAGGGGGTTTCGCTGAAGCTTTCTTT. Encoded protein: CASSLGSTGGFAEAFF. The chain links TRBV5-1 to TRBJ1-1, with 9 bases fitting TRBD1. The CDR3 sequence is 16 residues long. The V segment lost 0 bases and the J segment 6 bases; nucleotides outside the gene matches: 9. Germline values: CDR1 SGHRS, CDR2 YFSETQ.

J is TRBJ2-5 and V is TRBV15, with 9 bases fitting TRBD2. Looked up from germline, CDR1 is LNHNV and CDR2 is YYDKDF (reference sequence). The CDR3 loop spans 16 amino acids. The junction had 5 bases not matched to a gene; V was cut back by 1 base and J by 2 bases. The CDR3: CATSRGRLAGQETQYF. The DNA of the CDR3 is TGTGCCACCAGCAGAGGGAGGCTAGCGGGACAAGAGACCCAGTACTTC.

This clone appeared a few times. V gene TRBV7-2 combines with J gene TRBJ1-4, with TRBD1 as a possible D gene (5 bases). Trimming took 2 bases from V and 10 from J, leaving 8 bases between them. The length of the CDR3 is 12 residues. CDR1 is SGHTA and CDR2 is FQGNSA in the germline V gene. For the CDR3, the DNA is TGTGCCAGCAGCTTACGTCAGGGAAAACTGTTTTTT. Translating gives CASSLRQGKLFF. Drawing the rest from reference TRBV7-2 and TRBJ1-4, the complete variable domain is GAGVSQSPSNKVTEKGKDVELRCDPISGHTALYWYRQSLGQGLEFLIYFQGNSAPDKSGLPSDRFSAERTGGSVSTLTIQRTQQEDSAVYLCASSLRQGKLFFGSGTQLSVL.

The chain carries TRBV6-5 and TRBJ1-2, with 7 bases matching TRBD1. This CDR3 contains 13 residues. V lost 2 bases and J lost 12; bases outside the gene matches: 9. Germline-derived CDR1 and CDR2 are MNHEY and SVGAGI. CDR3 region: CASSYKGAESNTF. As DNA, the CDR3 is TGTGCCAGCAGTTACAAGGGGGCGGAATCCAACACCTTC.

This chain connects TRBV9 to TRBJ1-1; D not certain. The CDR3 sequence is 13 residues long. V lost 4 bases, J lost 7 bases, and 14 bases lay in between. Germline V gene sequence: CDR1 SGDLS, CDR2 YYNGEE. This CDR3 is CASSPLYIREAFF. In nucleotides, the CDR3 is TGTGCCAGCAGCCCCCTTTATATCCGTGAAGCTTTCTTT.

CDR3 DNA: TGTGCCAGCAGCGTAGAGCAGGGGTGGTCCTATAATTCACCCCTCCACTTT. Translating it yields CASSVEQGWSYNSPLHF. The chain recombines TRBV9 with TRBJ1-6; D may be TRBD1 (6 bases). Trimming removed 0 bases from V and 1 base from J, with 11 bases in between. This CDR3 has 17 amino acids. CDR1 is SGDLS, CDR2 YYNGEE, per germline.

V and J are TRBV11-2 and TRBJ1-2; TRBD1 agrees at 7 bases. Germline assignment: CDR1 SGHAT and CDR2 FQNNGV. Trimming cost V 5 bases and J 8 bases; bases outside gene matches: 14. The CDR3 is 15 amino acids. CDR3 DNA sequence: TGTGCCAGCAGCCAGGAGAATCGGGACAGCCCCGGCTACACCTTC. The encoded protein is CASSQENRDSPGYTF. Full variable domain (outside the CDR3, taken from reference TRBV11-2 and TRBJ1-2): EAGVAQSPRYKIIEKRQSVAFWCNPISGHATLYWYQQILGQGPKLLIQFQNNGVVDDSQLPKDRFSAERLKGVDSTLKIQPAKLEDSAVYLCASSQENRDSPGYTFGSGTRLTVV.

This clone was seen only once. The CDR3 nucleotides are TGTGCCAGCAGCTTTGGAGCGGCGGGCACTGAAGCTTTCTTT. It encodes CASSFGAAGTEAFF. The genes are TRBV6-1 and TRBJ1-1; D unclear. The CDR3 length is 14 residues. Per the germline V gene, CDR1 is MNHNS and CDR2 is SASEGT. The V end lost 6 bases, the J end lost 4 bases, and 15 bases lay between the germline ends.

The chain has TRBV7-9 and TRBJ2-3, with D unresolved. This CDR3 has 11 amino acids. V dropped 5 bases and J dropped 7 bases, with 7 bases sitting between them. Germline CDR1 is SEHNR and CDR2 is FQNEAQ (reference sequence). The CDR3 DNA reads TGTGCCAGCAGCCCTGTAAATACGCAGTATTTT. Encoded protein: CASSPVNTQYF.

The V call is TRBV11-1, the J call TRBJ2-5, with D possibly being TRBD2 (6 bases). The CDR3 length is 15 residues. The V gene's germline CDR1 is SGHAT and CDR2 FQDESV (reference sequence). Deletions cut 0 bases from V and 4 bases from J, with 12 bases between. For the CDR3, the DNA is TGTGCCAGCAGCTTAGCGAGTCTGGGGGGAGAGACCCAGTACTTC. This translates into CASSLASLGGETQYF.

The chain links TRBV14 to TRBJ1-1; 9 bases agree with TRBD1. This CDR3 has 18 residues. CDR1 is SGHDN, CDR2 FVKESK, per germline. V shed 0 bases, J shed 4 bases, and the junction held 12 bases outside the gene matches. In DNA form, the CDR3 reads TGTGCCAGCAGCCAAGACGCCCGTAGGGGGGACAGGGTCACTGAAGCTTTCTTT. This codes for CASSQDARRGDRVTEAFF.

This chain joins TRBV27 and TRBJ1-2; 7 positions match TRBD1. The CDR3 runs 15 residues. CDR1 is MNHEY, CDR2 SMNVEV, per germline (reference sequence). Unmatched junction bases numbered 12, after V lost 6 bases and J lost 5 bases. CDR3 coding DNA: TGTGCCAGCAGGTTACAGGGGCGGGCTTGGTATGGCTACACCTTC. Its protein product is CASRLQGRAWYGYTF.

The chain uses TRBV27 and TRBJ1-2; maybe TRBD1 (5 bases). From germline, CDR1 is MNHEY and CDR2 SMNVEV (reference sequence). Trimming stripped 0 bases from V and 8 bases from J, with 16 bases between. The CDR3 totals 15 residues. CDR3 residues: CASSLSSPTGYGYTF. CDR3 DNA: TGTGCCAGCAGTTTATCCTCCCCTACAGGTTACGGCTACACCTTC.

Only one count was recorded for this clone. This chain connects TRBV4-1 to TRBJ2-5; D unresolved. The J call may not be correct, given that the DNA end is closer to TRBJ2-7. The CDR3 spans 13 residues. CDR1 is MGHRA and CDR2 is YSYEKL in the germline V gene. In nucleotides, the CDR3 is TGCGCCAGCAGCCCACCTTCTAGATCCGAGCAGTACTTC. This translates into CASSPPSRSEQYF.

This clone appeared a single time. V usage is TRBV29-1 and J usage is TRBJ2-5; the match to TRBD1 covers 8 bases. The CDR3 is 14 amino acids. The junction had 8 bases not matched to a gene; V was cut back by 3 bases and J by 5 bases. CDR1 is SQVTM and CDR2 is ANQGSEA in the germline V gene. CDR3 residues: CSVEFPRGRETQYF. The CDR3 DNA reads as TGCAGCGTTGAGTTCCCCAGGGGGCGGGAGACCCAGTACTTC.

This clone has more than one count but fewer than ten. The chain joins TRBV6-1 to TRBJ2-1; 7 positions match TRBD1. CDR3 size: 14 residues. V lost 6 bases and J lost 6; bases outside the gene matches: 8. Germline V gene data show CDR1 as MNHNS and CDR2 as SASEGT. CDR3 sequence: CASRRQGAGNEQFF. In DNA, the CDR3 is TGTGCCAGCAGGCGACAGGGAGCTGGCAATGAGCAGTTCTTC.

CDR3 nucleotide sequence: TGTGCCAGCAGCCCTTACGGGGCAGGGGCAGGGGAGACCCAGTACTTC. Translated: CASSPYGAGAGETQYF. This chain joins TRBV9 and TRBJ2-5, with D perhaps matching TRBD1 (6 bases). The CDR3 consists of 16 residues. V was shortened by 4 bases and J by 5 bases, with 21 bases between the two germline ends. Germline CDR1 SGDLS, CDR2 YYNGEE. Looking up the rest from reference TRBV9 and TRBJ2-5 gives the full variable domain: DSGVTQTPKHLITATGQRVTLRCSPRSGDLSVYWYQQSLDQGLQFLIQYYNGEERAKGNILERFSAQQFPDLHSELNLSSLELGDSALYFCASSPYGAGAGETQYFGPGTRLLVL.

The chain links TRBV6-5 to TRBJ2-2; 7 bases align to TRBD1. Germline V CDR1 and CDR2: MNHEY, SVGAGI. The V gene end was trimmed by 5 bases and the J gene end by 5 bases; junction bases not matched to a gene: 5. The length of the CDR3 is 14 residues. CDR3 sequence (DNA): TGTGCCAGCAGTACACCACAGGGGACCGGGGAGCTGTTTTTT. Its protein product is CASSTPQGTGELFF.

V and J are TRBV27 and TRBJ1-1, with 7 bases matching TRBD1. CDR1 MNHEY and CDR2 SMNVEV come from the germline V gene (reference sequence). This CDR3 spans 14 amino acids. J gave up 1 base and V 5 bases, and 4 bases lay outside the gene matches. This CDR3 reads CASSSWTGNTEAFF. In nucleotides, the CDR3 is TGTGCCAGCAGTAGCTGGACAGGGAACACTGAAGCTTTCTTT.

The chain has TRBV11-2 and TRBJ2-7, with 11 nucleotides matching TRBD2. This CDR3 is 16 amino acids long. The junction had 8 bases not matched to a gene; V was cut back by 5 bases and J by 2 bases. CDR1 is SGHAT, CDR2 FQNNGV, per germline. The CDR3 region has the DNA TGTGCCAGCAGCCCGCGGACTAGCGGGTTAACCTACGAGCAGTACTTC. This codes for CASSPRTSGLTYEQYF.

The gene calls are TRBV7-9 and TRBJ1-4; D gene uncertain. Germline CDR1 and CDR2: SEHNR and FQNEAQ (reference sequence). The CDR3 consists of 15 residues. V was shortened by 3 bases and J by 3 bases, with 11 bases between the two germline ends. The CDR3 bases are TGTGCCAGCAGCTTGCGAGGGTTCGCTAATGAAAAACTGTTTTTT. This translates into CASSLRGFANEKLFF.

V is TRBV5-4 and J is TRBJ2-7, with D possibly TRBD2 on 6 matching bases. CDR1 and CDR2 (germline): SGHNT, YYREEE (reference sequence). This CDR3 region has 17 residues. The V and J ends lost 2 bases and 3 bases respectively, with 21 bases between them. The CDR3 region is CASSLARWGGVHYEQYF. DNA for the CDR3: TGTGCCAGCAGCTTAGCCCGGTGGGGCGGGGTTCACTACGAGCAGTACTTC.

This clone was counted only a few times. V is TRBV6-1 and J is TRBJ1-2, with D uncertain. The V end lost 7 bases, the J end lost 4 bases, and 19 bases lay between the germline ends. This CDR3 comprises 15 residues. Germline V gene data show CDR1 as MNHNS and CDR2 as SASEGT. In nucleotides, the CDR3 is TGTGCCAGCACCCCTGAGGGCGGCAAGCCCTATGGCTACACCTTC. Protein sequence: CASTPEGGKPYGYTF.

The J gene is TRBJ2-1, the V gene TRBV13; TRBD1 agrees at 7 bases. Germline CDR1 and CDR2: PRHDT and FYEKMQ (reference sequence). V lost 8 bases and J lost 8; bases outside the gene matches: 6. There are 12 residues in the CDR3. DNA for the CDR3: TGTGCCAGCTCCACAGGGGTGGATGAGCAGTTCTTC. This gives the protein CASSTGVDEQFF.

The chain uses TRBV10-3 and TRBJ2-1; D might be TRBD2 (7 bases). The CDR3 has 19 amino acids. Trimming removed 4 bases at V and 5 bases at J, with 27 bases between. Germline lookup yields CDR1 ENHRY and CDR2 SYGVKD. The CDR3 loop is CAISAGAGRRGGEDNEQFF. The CDR3 region has the DNA TGTGCCATCAGTGCGGGGGCAGGGAGGCGCGGGGGCGAGGACAATGAGCAGTTCTTC.

V and J are TRBV5-5 and TRBJ2-7; 10 bases match TRBD1. CDR1 is SGHKS, CDR2 YYEKEE, per germline (reference sequence). V shed 1 base and J 7 bases; nucleotides not matched to a gene: 8. The CDR3 contains 15 residues. The CDR3 DNA reads TGTGCCAGCAGCTTGCTCCACCGGGACAGGGGTGAGCAGTACTTC. The encoded protein is CASSLLHRDRGEQYF.

V gene TRBV5-1 combines with J gene TRBJ1-1; no clear D gene. The CDR3 loop spans 14 amino acids. Trimming shortened V by 0 bases and J by 4 bases, and 10 bases separated the two germline ends. The germline V gene encodes CDR1 SGHRS and CDR2 YFSETQ. DNA of the CDR3: TGCGCCAGCAGCTTGGTAGCGGGGTCCACTGAAGCTTTCTTT. Protein sequence: CASSLVAGSTEAFF.

This CDR3 reads CASSEQGSYEQYF. In nucleotides, the CDR3 is TGTGCCAGCAGTGAACAGGGGAGCTACGAGCAGTACTTC. The chain carries TRBV2 and TRBJ2-7, with a weak D call TRBD1 (6 bases). The CDR3 covers 13 residues. V lost 2 bases and J lost 3, with 8 bases in between. CDR1 and CDR2 (germline): SNHLY, FYNNEI.

The chain is built from TRBV15 and TRBJ2-7; 9 bases agree with TRBD1. After removal of 3 bases from V and 0 bases from J, the junction contained 3 bases not matched to a gene. The CDR3 is made up of 15 amino acids. Germline V gives CDR1 LNHNV, CDR2 YYDKDF (reference sequence). The DNA of the CDR3 is TGTGCCACCAGCAGGCCGGGACAGGGCTCCTACGAGCAGTACTTC. Translating it yields CATSRPGQGSYEQYF.

The rearrangement uses TRBV2 and TRBJ1-1, with D possibly being TRBD1 (5 bases). There are 16 residues in the CDR3. The V end lost 7 bases, the J end lost 1 base, and 19 bases lay between the germline ends. Germline assignment: CDR1 SNHLY and CDR2 FYNNEI. CDR3 in DNA: TGTGCCAGCAACTCGGGGGGGGGTACGAGGAACACTGAAGCTTTCTTT. Its protein product is CASNSGGGTRNTEAFF.

This clone has only a few counts. The chain employs TRBV18 and TRBJ2-1; D is undetermined. The CDR3 is 17 amino acids. Germline V gene lookup returns CDR1 KGHSH and CDR2 LQKENI. Trimming left V 1 base short and J 3 bases short, with 16 bases between. In DNA, the CDR3 is TGTGCCAGCTCACCACTGGTTCCTTCGGAGAACTACAATGAGCAGTTCTTC. It encodes CASSPLVPSENYNEQFF.

This clone was seen just once. This chain joins TRBV7-9 and TRBJ1-1; TRBD1 might be the D (5 bases). The length of the CDR3 is 12 residues. Per germline, CDR1 SEHNR and CDR2 FQNEAQ (reference sequence). V was trimmed by 4 bases and J by 7 bases, leaving 10 bases between them. The chain's CDR3 is CASSSPGLEAFF. The CDR3, as DNA: TGTGCCAGCAGCTCACCGGGACTTGAAGCTTTCTTT. The entire variable domain, with the rest obtained from reference TRBV7-9 and TRBJ1-1, is as follows: DTGVSQNPRHKITKRGQNVTFRCDPISEHNRLYWYRQTLGQGPEFLTYFQNEAQLEKSRLLSDRFSAERPKGSFSTLEIQRTEQGDSAMYLCASSSPGLEAFFGQGTRLTVV.